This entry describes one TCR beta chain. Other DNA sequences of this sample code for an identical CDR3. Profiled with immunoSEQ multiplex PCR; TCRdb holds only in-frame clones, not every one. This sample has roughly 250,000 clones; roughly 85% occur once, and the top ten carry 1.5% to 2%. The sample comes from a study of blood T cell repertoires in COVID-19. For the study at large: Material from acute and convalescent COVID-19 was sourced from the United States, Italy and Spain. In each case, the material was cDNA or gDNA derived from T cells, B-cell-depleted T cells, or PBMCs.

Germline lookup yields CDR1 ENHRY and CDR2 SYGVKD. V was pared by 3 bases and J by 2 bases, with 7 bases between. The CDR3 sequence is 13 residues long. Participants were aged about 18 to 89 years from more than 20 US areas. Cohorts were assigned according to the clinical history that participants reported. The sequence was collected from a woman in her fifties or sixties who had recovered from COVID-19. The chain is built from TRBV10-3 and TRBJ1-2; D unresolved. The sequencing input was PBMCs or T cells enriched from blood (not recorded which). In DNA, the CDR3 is TGTGCCATCAGTGAAGGAGGAAACTATGGCTACACCTTC. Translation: CAISEGGNYGYTF.